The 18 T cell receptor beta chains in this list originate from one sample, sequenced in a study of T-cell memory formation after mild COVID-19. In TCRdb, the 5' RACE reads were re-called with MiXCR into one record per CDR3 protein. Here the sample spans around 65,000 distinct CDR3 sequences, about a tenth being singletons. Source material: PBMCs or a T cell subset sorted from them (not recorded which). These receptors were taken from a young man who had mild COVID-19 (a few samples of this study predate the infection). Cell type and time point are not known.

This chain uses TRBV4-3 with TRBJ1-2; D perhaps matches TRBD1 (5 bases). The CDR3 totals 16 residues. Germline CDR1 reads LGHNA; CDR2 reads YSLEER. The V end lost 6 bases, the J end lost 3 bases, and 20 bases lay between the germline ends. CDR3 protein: CASRGFSRSGDYGYTF. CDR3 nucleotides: TGCGCCAGCAGGGGTTTTTCGAGGTCGGGGGACTATGGCTACACCTTC.

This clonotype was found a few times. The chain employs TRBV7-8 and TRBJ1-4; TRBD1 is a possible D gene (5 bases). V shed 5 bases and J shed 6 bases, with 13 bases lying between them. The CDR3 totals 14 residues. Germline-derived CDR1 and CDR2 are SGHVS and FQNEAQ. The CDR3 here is CASSQGSGYEKLFF. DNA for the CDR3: TGTGCCAGCAGCCAGGGCTCGGGATATGAAAAACTGTTTTTT.

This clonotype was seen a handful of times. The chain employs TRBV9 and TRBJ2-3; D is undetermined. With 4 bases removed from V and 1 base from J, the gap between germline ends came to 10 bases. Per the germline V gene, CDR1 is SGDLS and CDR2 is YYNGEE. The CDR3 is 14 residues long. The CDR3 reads CASSPEPRTDTQYF. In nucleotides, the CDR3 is TGTGCCAGCAGCCCCGAACCCCGCACAGATACGCAGTATTTT.

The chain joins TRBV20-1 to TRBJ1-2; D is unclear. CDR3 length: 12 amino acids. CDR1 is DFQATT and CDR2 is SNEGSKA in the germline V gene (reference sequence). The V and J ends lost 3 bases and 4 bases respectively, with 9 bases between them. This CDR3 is CSASVDTYGYTF. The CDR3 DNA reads TGCAGTGCTAGTGTCGACACCTATGGCTACACCTTC.

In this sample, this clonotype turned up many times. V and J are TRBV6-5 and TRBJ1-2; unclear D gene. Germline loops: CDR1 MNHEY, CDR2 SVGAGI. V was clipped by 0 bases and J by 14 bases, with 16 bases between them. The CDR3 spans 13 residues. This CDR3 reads CASSYSGYAAVTF. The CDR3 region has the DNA TGTGCCAGCAGTTACTCGGGTTACGCGGCTGTAACCTTC.

For the CDR3, the DNA is TGTGCCAGCAGCATCGGACAGGGATTTAATTCACCCCTCCACTTT. It codes for CASSIGQGFNSPLHF. The chain recombines TRBV5-6 with TRBJ1-6; 8 bases match TRBD1. The V gene end was trimmed by 4 bases and the J gene end by 6 bases; junction bases not matched to a gene: 6. This CDR3 contains 15 residues. CDR1 is SGHDT, CDR2 YYEEEE, per germline. The full variable domain, completed using reference TRBV5-6 and TRBJ1-6, is DAGVTQSPTHLIKTRGQQVTLRCSPKSGHDTVSWYQQALGQGPQFIFQYYEEEERQRGNFPDRFSGHQFPNYSSELNVNALLLGDSALYLCASSIGQGFNSPLHFGNGTRLTVT.

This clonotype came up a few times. CDR3 sequence reads: CASSGTPDNEQFF. CDR3 DNA sequence: TGTGCCAGCAGTGGGACACCGGACAATGAGCAGTTCTTC. The gene calls are TRBV2 and TRBJ2-1; D might be TRBD1 (5 bases). Germline-derived CDR1 and CDR2 are SNHLY and FYNNEI. The CDR3 runs to 13 residues. Trimming shortened V by 4 bases and J by 5 bases, and 9 bases separated the two germline ends.

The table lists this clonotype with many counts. As DNA, the CDR3 is TGCAGTGCTAGAGATTTGGGGGGGGTCTACAATGAGCAGTTCTTC. Encoded protein: CSARDLGGVYNEQFF. The chain joins TRBV20-1 to TRBJ2-1, with 7 bases identical to TRBD2. Per germline, CDR1 DFQATT and CDR2 SNEGSKA (reference sequence). V shed 0 bases, J shed 3 bases, and the junction held 5 bases outside the gene matches. This CDR3 spans 15 amino acids.

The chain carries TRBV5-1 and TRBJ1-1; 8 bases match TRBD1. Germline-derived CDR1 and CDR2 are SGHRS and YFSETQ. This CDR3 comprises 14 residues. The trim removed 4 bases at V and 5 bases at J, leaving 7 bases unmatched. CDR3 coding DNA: TGCGCCAGCAGCCCAGGACAGGGCAGGACTGAAGCTTTCTTT. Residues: CASSPGQGRTEAFF.

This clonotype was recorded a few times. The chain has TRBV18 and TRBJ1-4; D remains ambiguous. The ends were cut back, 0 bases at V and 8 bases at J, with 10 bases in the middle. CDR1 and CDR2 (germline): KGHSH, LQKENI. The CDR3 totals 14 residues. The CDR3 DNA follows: TGTGCCAGCTCACCACCGGCAGGACGGGAAAAACTGTTTTTT. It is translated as CASSPPAGREKLFF.

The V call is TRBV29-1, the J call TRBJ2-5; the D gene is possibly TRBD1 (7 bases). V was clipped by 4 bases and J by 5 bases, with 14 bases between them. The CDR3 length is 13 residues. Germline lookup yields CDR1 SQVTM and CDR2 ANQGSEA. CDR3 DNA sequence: TGCAGCGTTGGGAGGGGGCCCGGGGAGACCCAGTACTTC. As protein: CSVGRGPGETQYF.

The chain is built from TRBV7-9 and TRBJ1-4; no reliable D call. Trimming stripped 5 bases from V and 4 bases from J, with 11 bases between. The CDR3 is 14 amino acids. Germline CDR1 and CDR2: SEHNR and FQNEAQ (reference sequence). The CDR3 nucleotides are TGTGCCAGCAGCAAACAGAGAGTTAATGAAAAACTGTTTTTT. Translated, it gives CASSKQRVNEKLFF.

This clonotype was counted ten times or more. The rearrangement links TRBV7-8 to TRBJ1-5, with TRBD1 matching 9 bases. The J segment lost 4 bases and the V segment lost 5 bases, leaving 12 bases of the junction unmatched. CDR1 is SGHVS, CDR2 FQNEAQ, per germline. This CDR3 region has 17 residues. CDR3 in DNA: TGTGCCAGCAGCCCGCGGGGACAGGGTGACCTTAATCAGCCCCAGCATTTT. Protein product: CASSPRGQGDLNQPQHF.

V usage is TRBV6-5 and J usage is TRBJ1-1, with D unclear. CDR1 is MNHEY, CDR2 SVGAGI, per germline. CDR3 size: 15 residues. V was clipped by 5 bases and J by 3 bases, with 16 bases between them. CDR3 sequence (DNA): TGTGCCAGCAGTGTAGCAGGTCGAGGATACACTGAAGCTTTCTTT. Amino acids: CASSVAGRGYTEAFF.

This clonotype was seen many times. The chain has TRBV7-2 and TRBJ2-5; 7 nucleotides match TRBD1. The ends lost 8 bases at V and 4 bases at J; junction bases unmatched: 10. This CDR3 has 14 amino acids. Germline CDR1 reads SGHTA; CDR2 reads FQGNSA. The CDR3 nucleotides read TGTGCCAGCTCTCCCGGACAGGCAATAGAGACCCAGTACTTC. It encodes CASSPGQAIETQYF.

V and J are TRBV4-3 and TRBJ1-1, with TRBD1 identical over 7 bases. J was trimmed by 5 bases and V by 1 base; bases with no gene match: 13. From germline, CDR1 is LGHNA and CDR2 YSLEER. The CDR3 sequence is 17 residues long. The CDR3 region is CASSQGTLQGTRTEAFF. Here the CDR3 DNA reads TGCGCCAGCAGCCAAGGGACCCTACAGGGGACGAGGACTGAAGCTTTCTTT.

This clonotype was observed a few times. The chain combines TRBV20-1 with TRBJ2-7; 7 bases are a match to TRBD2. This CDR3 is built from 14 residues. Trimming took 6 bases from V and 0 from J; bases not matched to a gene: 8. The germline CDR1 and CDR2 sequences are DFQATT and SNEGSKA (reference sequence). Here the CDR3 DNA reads TGCAGTGCCGCCTCCGGGACTACCTCCTACGAGCAGTACTTC. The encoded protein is CSAASGTTSYEQYF.

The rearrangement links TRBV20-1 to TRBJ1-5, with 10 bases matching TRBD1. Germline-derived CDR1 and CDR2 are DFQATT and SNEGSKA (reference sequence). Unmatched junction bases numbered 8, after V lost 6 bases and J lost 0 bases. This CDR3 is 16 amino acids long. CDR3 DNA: TGCAGTGCCACACTACGACAGGGGGCTAGCAATCAGCCCCAGCATTTT. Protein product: CSATLRQGASNQPQHF.